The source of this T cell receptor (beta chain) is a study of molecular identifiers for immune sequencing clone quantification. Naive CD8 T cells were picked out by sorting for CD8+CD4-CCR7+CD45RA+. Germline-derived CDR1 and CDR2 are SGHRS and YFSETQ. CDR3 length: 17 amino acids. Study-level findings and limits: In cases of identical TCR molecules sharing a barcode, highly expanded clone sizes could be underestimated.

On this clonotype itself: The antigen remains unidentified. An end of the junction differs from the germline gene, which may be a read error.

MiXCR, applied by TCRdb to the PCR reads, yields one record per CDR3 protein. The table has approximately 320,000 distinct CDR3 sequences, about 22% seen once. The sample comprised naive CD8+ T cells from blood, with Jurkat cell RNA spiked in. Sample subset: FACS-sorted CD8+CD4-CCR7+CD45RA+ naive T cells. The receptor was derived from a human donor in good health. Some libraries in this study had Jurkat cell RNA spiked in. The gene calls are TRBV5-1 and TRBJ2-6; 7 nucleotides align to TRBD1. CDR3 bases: TGCGCCAGCAGCTTGGGGACAGGAGCGATCGGGGCCAACGTCCTGGCTTTC. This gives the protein CASSLGTGAIGANVLAF.